A single sample gave rise to the 22 T cell receptor beta chains below, sequenced in a study of siplizumab effects on memory and regulatory T cells. Data came from immunoSEQ multiplex PCR; TCRdb stores just in-frame clones and leaves some out. The sample includes about 75,000 clones, around 93% of them seen just once. The sequencing sample was made of CD8+ T cells sorted from blood. These receptors were obtained from a human donor in good health.

The chain combines TRBV7-6 with TRBJ2-3; 9 bases map to TRBD2. Germline V gene sequence: CDR1 SGHVS, CDR2 FNYEAQ. With 5 bases clipped from V and 2 bases from J, the junction kept 14 bases outside the gene matches. The CDR3 consists of 18 residues. This CDR3 reads CASSPEEGLALTTDTQYF. The DNA of the CDR3 is TGTGCCAGCAGCCCCGAGGAGGGACTAGCATTAACCACAGATACGCAGTATTTT.

The genes are TRBV4-2 and TRBJ1-1, with D hard to call. CDR1 LGHNA and CDR2 YNFKEQ come from the germline V gene. This CDR3 region has 14 residues. V dropped 7 bases and J dropped 1 base, with 13 bases sitting between them. Written as DNA, the CDR3 is TGTGCCAGCACGCTAGCCAGTACGAACACTGAAGCTTTCTTT. This codes for CASTLASTNTEAFF.

The chain links TRBV4-1 to TRBJ2-7; the match to TRBD2 covers 7 bases. V gave up 0 bases and J gave up 6 bases; unmatched junction bases: 11. This CDR3 contains 16 residues. Per germline, CDR1 MGHRA and CDR2 YSYEKL. In nucleotides, the CDR3 is TGCGCCAGCAGCCAAGATGGAGGACTAGGTCAAGGCGAGCAGTACTTC. Translation: CASSQDGGLGQGEQYF.

The chain links TRBV11-3 to TRBJ1-2; D not certain. The CDR3 runs 13 residues. Trimming removed 2 bases at V and 4 bases at J, with 8 bases between. The germline V gene has CDR1 SGHNT and CDR2 YENEEA. This chain's CDR3 is CASSLSHFYGYTF. CDR3 bases: TGTGCCAGCAGCTTAAGCCATTTCTATGGCTACACCTTC.

V is TRBV29-1 and J is TRBJ1-3; D unclear. The CDR3 consists of 12 residues. In germline, CDR1 is SQVTM, CDR2 ANQGSEA. Deletions cut 7 bases from V and 2 bases from J, with 9 bases between. CDR3 protein: CSGIGPGNTIYF. In nucleotides, the CDR3 is TGCAGCGGCATTGGACCTGGAAACACCATATATTTT.

The chain joins TRBV27 to TRBJ2-7; the D gene could be TRBD1 or TRBD2 (5 bases each). The CDR3 covers 13 residues. V was cut by 2 bases and J by 6 bases, with 11 bases left in between. Germline CDR1 is MNHEY and CDR2 is SMNVEV (reference sequence). The CDR3 reads CASSLVPGSEQYF. The CDR3 region has the DNA TGTGCCAGCAGTTTAGTCCCAGGGAGCGAGCAGTACTTC.

The genes are TRBV9 and TRBJ2-7; 7 bases are shared with TRBD1. CDR1 is SGDLS, CDR2 YYNGEE, per germline. Losses at the gene ends were 3 bases for V and 2 bases for J; bases not matched to a gene: 5. The CDR3 loop spans 14 amino acids. CDR3 in amino acids: CASSESDRAYEQYF. The CDR3 region has the DNA TGTGCCAGCAGCGAATCCGACAGGGCCTACGAGCAGTACTTC.

The chain has TRBV30 and TRBJ2-5; 9 nucleotides align to TRBD2. J gave up 4 bases and V 1 base, and 4 bases lay outside the gene matches. This CDR3 is 14 amino acids long. From germline, CDR1 is GTSNPN and CDR2 SVGIG (reference sequence). Here the CDR3 DNA reads TGTGCCTGGAGTGCCCTAGCGGGGATAGAGACCCAGTACTTC. It encodes CAWSALAGIETQYF.

This clone was detected only once. The chain links TRBV12-2 to TRBJ2-7; TRBD1 is the table's D call and was not checked against the DNA. TRBV12-2 represents a pseudogene. The CDR3 length is 12 residues. The CDR3 reads CASRFRQGEQYF. The CDR3 DNA reads as TGTGCAAGTCGCTTTCGTCAGGGCGAGCAGTACTTC.

V and J are TRBV10-2 and TRBJ2-5; no reliable D call. Germline CDR1 reads WSHSY; CDR2 reads SAAADI. The CDR3 runs to 17 residues. V lost 7 bases and J 0 bases, leaving 21 bases between the germline ends. DNA of the CDR3: TGCGCCAGCACCGAAGGCCTTCCCCCTTCGAACCAAGAGACCCAGTACTTC. As protein: CASTEGLPPSNQETQYF.

J is TRBJ2-7 and V is TRBV13; maybe TRBD2 (5 bases). CDR1 is PRHDT and CDR2 is FYEKMQ in the germline V gene (reference sequence). Trimming left V 0 bases short and J 3 bases short, with 12 bases between. The CDR3 totals 15 residues. This CDR3 is CASSLGGSPNYEQYF. CDR3 in DNA: TGTGCCAGCAGCTTAGGGGGGAGCCCTAACTACGAGCAGTACTTC.

The gene calls are TRBV19 and TRBJ2-1; D gene ambiguous. The CDR3 length is 12 residues. CDR1 is LNHDA and CDR2 is SQIVND in the germline V gene (reference sequence). Trimming removed 3 bases at V and 5 bases at J, with 5 bases between. The CDR3 here is CASSIINNEQFF. CDR3 coding DNA: TGTGCCAGTAGTATCATAAACAATGAGCAGTTCTTC.

The chain uses TRBV7-6 and TRBJ2-5, with D perhaps matching TRBD1 (7 bases). The germline V gene encodes CDR1 SGHVS and CDR2 FNYEAQ. This CDR3 region has 13 residues. Trimming removed 5 bases at V and 9 bases at J, with 16 bases between. Here the CDR3 DNA reads TGTGCCAGCAGCGAAAGCCAGGGGGAGGCCCAGTACTTC. This gives the protein CASSESQGEAQYF.

The chain couples TRBV6-6 to TRBJ2-6; no clear D gene. The V gene lost 11 bases and the J gene lost 4 bases, with 18 bases spanning the gap. The CDR3 is 15 amino acids. From germline, CDR1 is MNHNY and CDR2 SVGAGI (reference sequence). The CDR3 nucleotides read TGTGCCCGCCCCCGTAAGGGTGAAGGGGCCAACGTCCTGACTTTC. It is translated as CARPRKGEGANVLTF.

The chain is built from TRBV9 and TRBJ1-4; possibly TRBD1 for D (5 bases). In germline, CDR1 is SGDLS, CDR2 YYNGEE. CDR3 length: 15 amino acids. Trimming removed 2 bases at V and 3 bases at J, with 11 bases between. The CDR3 bases are TGTGCCAGCAGCGTTGGGACGGAGCCTAATGAAAAACTGTTTTTT. The encoded protein is CASSVGTEPNEKLFF.

The chain combines TRBV9 with TRBJ2-3, with D tentatively TRBD2 (7 bases). The CDR3 spans 14 residues. Deletions cut 7 bases from V and 2 bases from J, with 14 bases between. Germline V CDR1 and CDR2: SGDLS, YYNGEE. As DNA, the CDR3 is TGTGCCAGCGGGGAGGGGGGCCCCACAGATACGCAGTATTTT. The encoded protein is CASGEGGPTDTQYF.

This chain uses TRBV29-1 with TRBJ2-3; D remains unclear. V lost 3 bases to trimming and J lost 4 bases, with 11 bases between them. Per germline, CDR1 SQVTM and CDR2 ANQGSEA. This CDR3 contains 13 residues. CDR3 sequence: CSVDLSRADTQYF. CDR3 coding DNA: TGCAGCGTTGATTTGAGCCGAGCAGATACGCAGTATTTT.

The chain uses TRBV7-9 and TRBJ2-7; 7 bases align to TRBD2. The germline V gene has CDR1 SEHNR and CDR2 FQNEAQ (reference sequence). The CDR3 is 17 residues long. Losses at the gene ends were 3 bases for V and 5 bases for J; bases not matched to a gene: 16. In DNA form, the CDR3 reads TGTGCCAGCAGCTTGGGAGGGCCGGCGGGAGTGGGGGACGAGCAGTACTTC. As protein: CASSLGGPAGVGDEQYF. Variable domain in full (rest from reference TRBV7-9 and TRBJ2-7): DTGVSQNPRHKITKRGQNVTFRCDPISEHNRLYWYRQTLGQGPEFLTYFQNEAQLEKSRLLSDRFSAERPKGSFSTLEIQRTEQGDSAMYLCASSLGGPAGVGDEQYFGPGTRLTVT.

This chain connects TRBV6-1 to TRBJ2-7; 8 positions match TRBD1. With 4 bases clipped from V and 2 bases from J, the junction kept 7 bases outside the gene matches. This CDR3 has 15 residues. CDR1 and CDR2 (germline): MNHNS, SASEGT. The CDR3 protein is CASSGGQGAPYEQYF. The CDR3 DNA sequence: TGTGCCAGCAGTGGAGGACAGGGAGCCCCCTACGAGCAGTACTTC.

V and J are TRBV11-2 and TRBJ2-5, with 13 bases lining up with TRBD2. In germline, CDR1 is SGHAT, CDR2 FQNNGV. The CDR3 loop spans 17 amino acids. The ends lost 0 bases at V and 0 bases at J; junction bases unmatched: 1. CDR3 nucleotides: TGTGCCAGCAGCTTAGAACTAGCGGGGGGGTACCAAGAGACCCAGTACTTC. Amino acid sequence: CASSLELAGGYQETQYF.

The genes are TRBV4-3 and TRBJ1-4; tentative D call: TRBD1 (5 bases). The CDR3 length is 15 residues. V was trimmed by 4 bases and J by 0 bases, leaving 9 bases between them. Germline V gene data show CDR1 as LGHNA and CDR2 as YSLEER. Here the CDR3 reads CASSRDRATNEKLFF. Written as DNA, the CDR3 is TGCGCCAGCAGCCGGGACCGAGCAACTAATGAAAAACTGTTTTTT.

The chain couples TRBV9 to TRBJ2-7; 8 bases agree with TRBD1. The CDR3 is made up of 14 amino acids. After removal of 3 bases from V and 3 bases from J, the junction contained 5 bases not matched to a gene. Germline CDR1 reads SGDLS; CDR2 reads YYNGEE. The CDR3 nucleotides are TGTGCCAGCAGCGAAAGGACAGGGATCTACGAGCAGTACTTC. It codes for CASSERTGIYEQYF.